This record concerns one TCR beta chain sequence. The data stem from a study of shared clonotypes between healthy human individuals. Study summary: Donors were a couple of women and a few men aged 18 to 49.

Sorted subsets were amplified in replicate PCRs using around 220 ng DNA, about 30,000 T cell genomes. This table comes from immunoSEQ multiplex PCR, and its TCRdb copy is limited to in-frame clones, with some not included. The repertoire has about 670,000 clones, 60% to 80% of them found once; the top ten carry approximately 2%. The TCR sequence derives from a woman in her 30s in good health. The sequencing input was memory CD4+ T cells sorted from blood. Subset of the sample: CD45RA-negative fraction.

The CDR3: CASSKRDRGFYEQYF. DNA of the CDR3: TGTGCCAGCAGCAAACGGGACAGGGGGTTCTACGAGCAGTACTTC. The chain is built from TRBV7-8 and TRBJ2-7; 11 positions match TRBD1. Germline CDR1 and CDR2: SGHVS and FQNEAQ. The ends lost 5 bases at V and 3 bases at J; junction bases unmatched: 6. The CDR3 runs 15 residues.